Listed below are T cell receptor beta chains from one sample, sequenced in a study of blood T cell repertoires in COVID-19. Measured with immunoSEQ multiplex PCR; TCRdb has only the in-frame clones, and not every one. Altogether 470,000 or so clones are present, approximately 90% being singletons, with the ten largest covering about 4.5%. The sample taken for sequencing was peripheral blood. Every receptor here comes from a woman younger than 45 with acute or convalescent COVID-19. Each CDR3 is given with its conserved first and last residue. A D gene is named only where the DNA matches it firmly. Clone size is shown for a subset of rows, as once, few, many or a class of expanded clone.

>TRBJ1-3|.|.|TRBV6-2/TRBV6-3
CASSLGHGNTIYF
TGTGCCAGCAGTCTGGGGCATGGAAACACCATATATTTT
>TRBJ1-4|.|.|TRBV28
CASSLHEKLFF
TGTGCCAGCAGTCTCCATGAAAAACTGTTTTTT
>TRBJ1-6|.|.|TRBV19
CASSSLGFGSPLHF
TGTGCCAGTAGTTCGCTAGGCTTTGGTTCACCCCTCCACTTT
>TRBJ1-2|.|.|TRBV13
CASSLSGNYGYTF
TGTGCCAGCAGCTTATCAGGGAACTATGGCTACACCTTC
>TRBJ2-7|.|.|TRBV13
CASSPTPRSYEQYF
TGTGCCAGCAGTCCAACCCCCAGATCCTACGAGCAGTACTTC
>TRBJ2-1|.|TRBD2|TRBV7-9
CASSAGLAGARGNEQFF
TGTGCCAGCAGCGCTGGACTAGCGGGGGCGCGTGGGAATGAGCAGTTCTTC
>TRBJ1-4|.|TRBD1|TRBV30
CAWSLKGAGEKLFF
TGTGCCTGGAGTCTAAAGGGGGCCGGGGAAAAACTGTTTTTT
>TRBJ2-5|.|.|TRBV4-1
CASSPRLYGETQYF
TGCGCCAGCAGCCCCCGCCTTTACGGAGAGACCCAGTACTTC
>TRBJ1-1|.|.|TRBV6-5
CASSYSGRTVNTEAFF
TGTGCCAGCAGTTACTCGGGTAGGACAGTGAACACTGAAGCTTTCTTT
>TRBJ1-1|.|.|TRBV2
CASILRGGNTEAFF
TGTGCCAGCATATTAAGGGGTGGGAACACTGAAGCTTTCTTT
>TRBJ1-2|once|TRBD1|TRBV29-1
CSVSPAGQGGYTF
TGCAGCGTATCCCCCGCGGGACAGGGTGGCTACACCTTC
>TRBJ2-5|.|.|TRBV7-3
CASSPGGRETQYF
TGTGCCAGCAGCCCCGGAGGGAGGGAGACCCAGTACTTC
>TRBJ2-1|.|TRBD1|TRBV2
CASRQGTGAFDEQFF
TGTGCCAGCAGACAAGGGACAGGGGCCTTTGATGAGCAGTTCTTC
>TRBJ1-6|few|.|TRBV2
CASSGVHGRDYNSPLHF
TGTGCCAGCAGTGGGGTCCATGGACGGGACTATAATTCACCCCTCCACTTT
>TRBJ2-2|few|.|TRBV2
CASRKESANTGELFF
TGTGCCAGCAGGAAGGAGTCGGCGAACACCGGGGAGCTGTTTTTT
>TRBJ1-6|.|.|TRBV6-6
CASSSGRANSPLHF
TGTGCCAGCAGTTCCGGCAGGGCAAATTCACCCCTCCACTTT
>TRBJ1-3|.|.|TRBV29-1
CSVDSGSGNTIYF
TGCAGCGTTGATTCGGGGTCTGGAAACACCATATATTTT
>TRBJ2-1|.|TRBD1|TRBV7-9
CASSLKTPGQPPEQFF
TGTGCCAGCAGCCTCAAGACGCCGGGACAGCCTCCGGAGCAGTTCTTC
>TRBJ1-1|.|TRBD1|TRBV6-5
CASSSAGEGATEAFF
TGTGCCAGCAGTTCCGCGGGCGAGGGGGCCACTGAAGCTTTCTTT
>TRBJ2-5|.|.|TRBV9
CASSVGSGGTQYF
TGTGCCAGCAGCGTAGGTTCGGGTGGGACCCAGTACTTC
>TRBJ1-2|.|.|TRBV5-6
CASSLEGDGSYGYTF
TGTGCCAGCAGCTTGGAGGGGGATGGTTCCTATGGCTACACCTTC
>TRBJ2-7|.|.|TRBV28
CASRGTQGSYEQYF
TGTGCCAGCAGGGGTACGCAGGGGTCTTACGAGCAGTACTTC
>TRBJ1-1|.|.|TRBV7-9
CASSSGQMNTEAFF
TGTGCCAGCAGCTCCGGACAGATGAACACTGAAGCTTTCTTT
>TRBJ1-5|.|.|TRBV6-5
CASSYSTGGNQPQHF
TGTGCCAGCAGTTACTCGACCGGGGGGAATCAGCCCCAGCATTTT
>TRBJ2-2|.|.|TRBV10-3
CAISEEGGAHGELFF
TGTGCCATCAGTGAGGAAGGGGGGGCTCACGGGGAGCTGTTTTTT
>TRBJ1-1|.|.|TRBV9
CASSVGMSGFDTEAFF
TGTGCCAGCAGCGTAGGAATGTCAGGGTTCGACACTGAAGCTTTCTTT
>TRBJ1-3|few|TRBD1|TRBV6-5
CASSYGQVGNTIYF
TGTGCCAGCAGTTATGGACAGGTTGGAAACACCATATATTTT
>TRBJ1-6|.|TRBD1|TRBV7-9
CASSAGTGNSPLHF
TGTGCCAGCAGCGCAGGGACAGGGAATTCACCCCTCCACTTT
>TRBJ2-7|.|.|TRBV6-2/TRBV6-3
CASSYPRGAPVDEQYF
TGTGCCAGCAGTTACCCGCGCGGGGCCCCGGTGGACGAGCAGTACTTC
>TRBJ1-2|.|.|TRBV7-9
CASSLEQFYGYTF
TGTGCCAGCAGCTTAGAACAGTTCTATGGCTACACCTTC
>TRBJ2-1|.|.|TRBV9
CASSANRGRQFF
TGTGCCAGCAGCGCGAACAGAGGGAGGCAGTTCTTC
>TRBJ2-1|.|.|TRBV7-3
CASSLVGTLYNEQFF
TGTGCCAGCAGCTTAGTGGGGACTCTCTACAATGAGCAGTTCTTC
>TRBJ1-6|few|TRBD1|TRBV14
CASSFGTGRNSPLHF
TGTGCCAGCAGCTTCGGGACAGGGAGGAATTCACCCCTCCACTTT
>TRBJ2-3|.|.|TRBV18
CASSPPENPSTDTQYF
TGTGCCAGCTCACCACCGGAGAATCCTAGCACAGATACGCAGTATTTT
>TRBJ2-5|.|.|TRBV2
CATSVGLGTETQYF
TGTGCCACCTCGGTAGGTCTAGGCACAGAGACCCAGTACTTC
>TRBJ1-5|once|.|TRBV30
CAWSNTNSNQPQHF
TGTGCCTGGAGTAACACAAATAGCAATCAGCCCCAGCATTTT
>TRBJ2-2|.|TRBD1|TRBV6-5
CASRTTDRVAGELFF
TGTGCCAGCAGAACCACCGACAGGGTAGCCGGGGAGCTGTTTTTT
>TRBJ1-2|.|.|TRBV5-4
CASSLAGGAGNYGYTF
TGTGCCAGCAGCTTGGCCGGGGGGGCGGGTAACTATGGCTACACCTTC
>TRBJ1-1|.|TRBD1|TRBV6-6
CASSYQGAENTEAFF
TGTGCCAGCAGTTACCAGGGGGCTGAGAACACTGAAGCTTTCTTT
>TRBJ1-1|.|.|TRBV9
CASSFQEGTEAFF
TGTGCCAGCAGCTTTCAGGAGGGGACTGAAGCTTTCTTT
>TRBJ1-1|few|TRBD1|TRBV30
CAWRGQGRRFRTEAFF
TGTGCCTGGAGGGGACAGGGGAGGAGATTTCGGACTGAAGCTTTCTTT
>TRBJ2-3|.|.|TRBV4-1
CASSQGSGGSTDTQYF
TGCGCCAGCAGCCAAGGTAGTGGGGGGAGCACAGATACGCAGTATTTT
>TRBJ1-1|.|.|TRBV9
CASSGSRENTEAFF
TGTGCCAGCAGTGGCTCCCGGGAGAACACTGAAGCTTTCTTT